This TCR beta chain derives from a study of CXCR3-negative and CXCR3-positive naive CD8 T cells. The authors made the TRB cDNA libraries by 5' RACE using UMI labels. Following a re-call of the 5' RACE reads, TCRdb has one entry per CDR3 protein and lacks DNA. Recorded for this sample: approximately 56,000 distinct CDR3 sequences. The CDR3 has 17 residues. Looked up from germline, CDR1 is LGHDT and CDR2 is YNNKEL (reference sequence). Material for sequencing was naive CXCR3- CD8+ T cells from blood. This sample's subset: CD45RO-CCR7+CD27+CD95- naive CD8+ T cells lacking CXCR3 (TNR3-). The genes are TRBV3-1 and TRBJ1-1; no DNA is available, so the TRBD1 call from TCRdb remains unchecked. The TCR was taken from a human donor in good health. Some clones in this sample may be carry-over from other donors' samples. Here the CDR3 reads CASSQIDRGPADTEAFF. Complete variable domain (other parts from reference TRBV3-1 and TRBJ1-1): DTAVSQTPKYLVTQMGNDKSIKCEQNLGHDTMYWYKQDSKKFLKIMFSYNNKELIINETVPNRFSPKSPDKAHLNLHINSLELGDSAVYFCASSQIDRGPADTEAFFGQGTRLTVV.